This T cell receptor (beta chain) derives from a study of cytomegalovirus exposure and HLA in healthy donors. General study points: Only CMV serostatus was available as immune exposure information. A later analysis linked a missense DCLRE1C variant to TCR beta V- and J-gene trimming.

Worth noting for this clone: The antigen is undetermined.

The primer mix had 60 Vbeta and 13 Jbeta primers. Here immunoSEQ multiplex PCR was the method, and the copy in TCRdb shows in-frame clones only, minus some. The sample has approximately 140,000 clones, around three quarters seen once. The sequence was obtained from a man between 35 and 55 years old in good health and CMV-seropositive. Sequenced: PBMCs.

CDR3 loop: CASSQDRVGNSPLHF. For the CDR3, the DNA is TGTGCCAGCAGCCAAGACAGGGTCGGAAATTCACCCCTCCACTTT. The V gene is TRBV6-5, the J gene TRBJ1-6, with 7 positions matching TRBD1. This CDR3 has 15 residues. J lost 7 bases, V lost 6 bases, and 9 bases had no gene match. Germline V gives CDR1 MNHEY, CDR2 SVGAGI.